A selection of T cell receptor beta chains follows, all from one sample in a study of cytomegalovirus exposure and HLA in healthy donors. Repertoires were generated with immunoSEQ multiplex PCR, while TCRdb's copy carries only in-frame clones and drops some. The table has a few hundred thousand clones, over 75% seen once; the top ten hold roughly 10%. Sequences were obtained from PBMCs. These receptor sequences come from a woman aged 45 to 65 in good health and CMV-seropositive. Each CDR3 is given without its conserved first and last residue. Fields, in order: clone size, CDR3 length, J gene, V gene, CDR3 protein. Expanded clones get a size class; other rows say once, few or many, or leave the size out.

clone size: NA; CDR3 length: 13; J gene: TRBJ1-1; V gene: TRBV9; CDR3 protein: ASSDLGQPNTEAF
clone size: NA; CDR3 length: 12; J gene: TRBJ1-4; V gene: TRBV18; CDR3 protein: ASSLDRADEKLF
clone size: few; CDR3 length: 13; J gene: TRBJ1-1; V gene: TRBV7-2; CDR3 protein: ASSPPTGQGAEAF
clone size: NA; CDR3 length: 15; J gene: TRBJ2-7; V gene: TRBV23-1; CDR3 protein: ASSQPDRDGVNYEQY
clone size: NA; CDR3 length: 13; J gene: TRBJ2-2; V gene: TRBV2; CDR3 protein: ASMKDRQNTGELF
clone size: NA; CDR3 length: 11; J gene: TRBJ1-5; V gene: TRBV30; CDR3 protein: AWSVRGNQPQH
clone size: NA; CDR3 length: 11; J gene: TRBJ2-2; V gene: TRBV4-2; CDR3 protein: ASTQGWSGELF
clone size: NA; CDR3 length: 12; J gene: TRBJ1-2; V gene: TRBV28; CDR3 protein: ASSSGVKNYGYT
clone size: NA; CDR3 length: 12; J gene: TRBJ1-4; V gene: TRBV19; CDR3 protein: ASSWGTGNEKLF
clone size: NA; CDR3 length: 12; J gene: TRBJ1-2; V gene: TRBV7-3; CDR3 protein: ASSLTGKGYGYT
clone size: NA; CDR3 length: 10; J gene: TRBJ2-7; V gene: TRBV23-1; CDR3 protein: ASSPRSIEQY
clone size: once; CDR3 length: 11; J gene: TRBJ2-3; V gene: TRBV18; CDR3 protein: ASSPRATDTQY
clone size: once; CDR3 length: 10; J gene: TRBJ2-1; V gene: TRBV30; CDR3 protein: AWSVSGGEQF
clone size: NA; CDR3 length: 13; J gene: TRBJ2-1; V gene: TRBV15; CDR3 protein: ATSNAEGAYNEQF
clone size: NA; CDR3 length: 15; J gene: TRBJ2-2; V gene: TRBV2; CDR3 protein: ASSGVAGALTPGELF
clone size: NA; CDR3 length: 12; J gene: TRBJ2-2; V gene: TRBV18; CDR3 protein: ATNTGVGTGELF
clone size: NA; CDR3 length: 12; J gene: TRBJ1-2; V gene: TRBV6-1; CDR3 protein: ATREDRANYGYT
clone size: NA; CDR3 length: 12; J gene: TRBJ1-3; V gene: TRBV5-6; CDR3 protein: ASSLVSRGDTIY
clone size: NA; CDR3 length: 13; J gene: TRBJ2-2; V gene: TRBV6-5; CDR3 protein: ASRPGVSHTGELF
clone size: once; CDR3 length: 12; J gene: TRBJ2-3; V gene: TRBV12-5; CDR3 protein: ASGSQYSTDTQY
clone size: NA; CDR3 length: 13; J gene: TRBJ2-2; V gene: TRBV6-5; CDR3 protein: ASLAAGRDTGELF
clone size: NA; CDR3 length: 12; J gene: TRBJ2-1; V gene: TRBV5-1; CDR3 protein: ASSFHRGSNEQF
clone size: NA; CDR3 length: 14; J gene: TRBJ2-3; V gene: TRBV27; CDR3 protein: ASSWTGGYSTDTQY
clone size: NA; CDR3 length: 12; J gene: TRBJ2-7; V gene: TRBV6-5; CDR3 protein: ASSYGGGWYEQY
clone size: NA; CDR3 length: 11; J gene: NA; V gene: TRBV7-8; CDR3 protein: ASSLDGGYEQY
clone size: NA; CDR3 length: 12; J gene: TRBJ1-1; V gene: TRBV6-6; CDR3 protein: ASSYPQRGAEAF
clone size: NA; CDR3 length: 17; J gene: TRBJ2-6; V gene: TRBV5-1; CDR3 protein: ASSIPDRGGPSGANVLT
clone size: NA; CDR3 length: 15; J gene: TRBJ2-1; V gene: TRBV5-1; CDR3 protein: ASSLAVETEGPNEQF
clone size: NA; CDR3 length: 13; J gene: NA; V gene: TRBV15; CDR3 protein: ATSRDRQSSYEQY
clone size: few; CDR3 length: 10; J gene: TRBJ2-3; V gene: TRBV5-1; CDR3 protein: ASSEGADTQY
clone size: once; CDR3 length: 12; J gene: TRBJ2-7; V gene: TRBV4-3; CDR3 protein: ASSLSEVSYEQY
clone size: NA; CDR3 length: 8; J gene: TRBJ2-7; V gene: TRBV20-1; CDR3 protein: KCGAYEQY
clone size: NA; CDR3 length: 13; J gene: TRBJ2-5; V gene: TRBV6-5; CDR3 protein: ASSRTSGGGETQY
clone size: NA; CDR3 length: 14; J gene: TRBJ2-3; V gene: TRBV5-1; CDR3 protein: ASTSSWRIGTDTQY
clone size: NA; CDR3 length: 16; J gene: TRBJ1-2; V gene: TRBV4-1; CDR3 protein: ASSQEGSGGLGNYGYT
clone size: NA; CDR3 length: 14; J gene: TRBJ2-3; V gene: TRBV5-1; CDR3 protein: ASSLDEGFHTDTQY
clone size: NA; CDR3 length: 12; J gene: TRBJ1-6; V gene: TRBV5-1; CDR3 protein: ASTSAGYNSPLH
clone size: NA; CDR3 length: 15; J gene: TRBJ1-1; V gene: TRBV9; CDR3 protein: ASSVGGFGPMNTEAF
clone size: NA; CDR3 length: 16; J gene: TRBJ2-1; V gene: TRBV27; CDR3 protein: ASSLYAITGGSYNEQF
clone size: NA; CDR3 length: 11; J gene: TRBJ1-1; V gene: TRBV25-1; CDR3 protein: ASSENKDREAF
clone size: NA; CDR3 length: 11; J gene: TRBJ2-5; V gene: TRBV23-1; CDR3 protein: ASSSSVRETQY
clone size: NA; CDR3 length: 15; J gene: TRBJ2-1; V gene: TRBV7-2; CDR3 protein: ASSVPGGQRHGNEQF
clone size: NA; CDR3 length: 13; J gene: TRBJ2-7; V gene: TRBV9; CDR3 protein: ASSLTGTNDYEQY
clone size: NA; CDR3 length: 15; J gene: TRBJ1-3; V gene: TRBV7-9; CDR3 protein: ASSPVSVRGSGNTIY